Presented here are 8 T cell receptor beta chains from one specimen sequenced in a study of shared clonotypes between healthy human individuals. Libraries were prepared by immunoSEQ multiplex PCR; TCRdb keeps only in-frame clonotypes and omits some of them. Among over a million clones listed, around 75% were seen once. The sequenced material came from memory CD4+ T cells sorted from blood. Subset denoted: CD45RA-negative fraction. These receptors originate from a man aged 18 to 35 in good health.

V gene TRBV6-1 combines with J gene TRBJ1-4; no firm D call. This CDR3 is 13 amino acids long. Germline V gene sequence: CDR1 MNHNS, CDR2 SASEGT. Trimming took 3 bases from V and 1 from J, leaving 3 bases between them. The CDR3 loop is CASSDGTNEKLFF. As DNA, the CDR3 is TGTGCCAGCAGTGATGGAACTAATGAAAAACTGTTTTTT.

This rearrangement joins TRBV2 to TRBJ2-7; the match to TRBD2 covers 7 bases. With 5 bases clipped from V and 5 bases from J, the junction kept 12 bases outside the gene matches. From germline, CDR1 is SNHLY and CDR2 FYNNEI. The CDR3 covers 15 residues. The CDR3, as DNA: TGTGCCAGCAGTCTACCCGGGACTATAGTGAACGAGCAGTACTTC. Translation gives CASSLPGTIVNEQYF.

This clone has just one count. J is TRBJ1-1 and V is TRBV11-2; D uncertain. The CDR3 totals 15 residues. Looked up from germline, CDR1 is SGHAT and CDR2 is FQNNGV. Trimming pared 2 bases from V and 2 bases from J, leaving 12 bases between. The CDR3 region is CASSLRVGYNTEAFF. The CDR3 coding sequence is TGTGCCAGCAGCTTAAGGGTCGGTTATAACACTGAAGCTTTCTTT.

This clone has a single count. J is TRBJ2-5 and V is TRBV19; D remains unclear. In germline, CDR1 is LNHDA, CDR2 SQIVND (reference sequence). This CDR3 comprises 13 residues. V was cut by 3 bases and J by 7 bases, with 12 bases left in between. CDR3 sequence (DNA): TGTGCCAGTAGTATGGAACAGCTTGGGACCCAGTACTTC. This translates into CASSMEQLGTQYF.

A word on this clone: The germline gene is not matched at one end of the junction; a read error may be the cause. The chain recombines TRBV10-3 with TRBJ2-7; 12 positions match TRBD2. The germline V gene has CDR1 ENHRY and CDR2 SYGVKD. This CDR3 contains 14 residues. The CDR3 DNA reads as TGCGCCAGCAGTTGGACTAGCGGGGCTTTTGAGCAGTACTTC. It codes for CASSWTSGAFEQYF.

The chain couples TRBV5-5 to TRBJ2-2; D is tentatively TRBD1 or TRBD2 (6 bases each). Germline-derived CDR1 and CDR2 are SGHKS and YYEKEE (reference sequence). The CDR3 contains 15 residues. The ends were cut back, 4 bases at V and 6 bases at J, with 16 bases in the middle. The CDR3 protein is CASSPNTGASGELFF. CDR3 coding DNA: TGTGCCAGCAGCCCTAATACGGGGGCGTCCGGGGAGCTGTTTTTT.

This chain links TRBV5-6 with TRBJ2-1, with 10 nucleotides matching TRBD2. V was clipped by 4 bases and J by 9 bases; unmatched bases: 13. The CDR3 runs 16 residues. Germline V gene lookup returns CDR1 SGHDT and CDR2 YYEEEE. The chain's CDR3 is CASSPRVLAGLGEQFF. CDR3 bases: TGTGCCAGCAGCCCGAGGGTACTAGCGGGATTGGGTGAGCAGTTCTTC.

The chain combines TRBV15 with TRBJ2-7; D not resolved. The germline V gene has CDR1 LNHNV and CDR2 YYDKDF (reference sequence). The CDR3 is 13 amino acids. The V and J ends lost 3 bases and 4 bases respectively, with 10 bases between them. As DNA, the CDR3 is TGTGCCACCAGCAGCGACGGAGATTACGAGCAGTACTTC. Translating gives CATSSDGDYEQYF.